This TCR beta chain is drawn from a study of blood T cell repertoires in COVID-19. Study details: Collection of acute and convalescent COVID-19 samples took place in the United States, Italy and Spain.

The sample holds one count of this clone. Clones were sequenced by immunoSEQ multiplex PCR, and TCRdb holds only the in-frame ones, with some missing. The sample consists of about 210,000 clones, around 80% of them appearing once. The V gene lost 9 bases and the J gene lost 5 bases, with 19 bases spanning the gap. The CDR3 contains 14 residues. The germline V gene has CDR1 LGHDT and CDR2 YNNKEL (reference sequence). Sequenced sample: peripheral blood. The TCR originated in a woman in her thirties or forties with acute or convalescent COVID-19. This sequence joins TRBV3-1 (or the pseudogene TRBV3-2) and TRBJ2-5; D is possibly TRBD1 (6 bases). In DNA form, the CDR3 reads TGTGCCAGGAGGACACAGGGTTCCGGGGAGACCCAGTACTTC. Translated: CARRTQGSGETQYF.